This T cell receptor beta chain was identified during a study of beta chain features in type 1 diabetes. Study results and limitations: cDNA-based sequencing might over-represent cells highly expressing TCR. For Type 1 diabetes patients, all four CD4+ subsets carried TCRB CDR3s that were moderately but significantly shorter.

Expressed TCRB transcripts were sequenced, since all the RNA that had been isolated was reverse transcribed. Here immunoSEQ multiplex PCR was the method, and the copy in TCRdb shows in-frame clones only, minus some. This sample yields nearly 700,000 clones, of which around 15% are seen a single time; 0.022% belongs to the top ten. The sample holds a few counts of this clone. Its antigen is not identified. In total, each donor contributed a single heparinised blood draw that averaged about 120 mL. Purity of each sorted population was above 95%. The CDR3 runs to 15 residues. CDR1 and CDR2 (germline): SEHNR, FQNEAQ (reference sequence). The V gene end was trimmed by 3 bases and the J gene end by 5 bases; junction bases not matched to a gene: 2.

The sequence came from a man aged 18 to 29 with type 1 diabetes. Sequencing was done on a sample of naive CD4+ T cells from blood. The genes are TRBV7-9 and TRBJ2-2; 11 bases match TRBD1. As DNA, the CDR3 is TGTGCCAGCAGCTTCGGGACAGGGGGGACCGGGGAGCTGTTTTTT. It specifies CASSFGTGGTGELFF. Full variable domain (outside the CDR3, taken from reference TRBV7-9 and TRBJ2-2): DTGVSQNPRHKITKRGQNVTFRCDPISEHNRLYWYRQTLGQGPEFLTYFQNEAQLEKSRLLSDRFSAERPKGSFSTLEIQRTEQGDSAMYLCASSFGTGGTGELFFGEGSRLTVL.